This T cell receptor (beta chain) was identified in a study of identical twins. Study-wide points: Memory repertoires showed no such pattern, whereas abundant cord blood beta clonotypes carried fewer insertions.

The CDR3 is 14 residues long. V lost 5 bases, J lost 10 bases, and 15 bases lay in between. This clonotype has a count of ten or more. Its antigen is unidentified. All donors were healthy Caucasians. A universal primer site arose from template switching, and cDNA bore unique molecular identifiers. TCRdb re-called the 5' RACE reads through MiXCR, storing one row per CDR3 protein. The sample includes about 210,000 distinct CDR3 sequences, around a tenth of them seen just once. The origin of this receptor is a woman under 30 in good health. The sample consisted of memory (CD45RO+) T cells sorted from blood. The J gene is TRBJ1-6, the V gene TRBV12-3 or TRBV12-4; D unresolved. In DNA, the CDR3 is TGTGCCAGCAGTCTGGGGTTGGTCCGGTCACCCCTCCACTTT. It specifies CASSLGLVRSPLHF.